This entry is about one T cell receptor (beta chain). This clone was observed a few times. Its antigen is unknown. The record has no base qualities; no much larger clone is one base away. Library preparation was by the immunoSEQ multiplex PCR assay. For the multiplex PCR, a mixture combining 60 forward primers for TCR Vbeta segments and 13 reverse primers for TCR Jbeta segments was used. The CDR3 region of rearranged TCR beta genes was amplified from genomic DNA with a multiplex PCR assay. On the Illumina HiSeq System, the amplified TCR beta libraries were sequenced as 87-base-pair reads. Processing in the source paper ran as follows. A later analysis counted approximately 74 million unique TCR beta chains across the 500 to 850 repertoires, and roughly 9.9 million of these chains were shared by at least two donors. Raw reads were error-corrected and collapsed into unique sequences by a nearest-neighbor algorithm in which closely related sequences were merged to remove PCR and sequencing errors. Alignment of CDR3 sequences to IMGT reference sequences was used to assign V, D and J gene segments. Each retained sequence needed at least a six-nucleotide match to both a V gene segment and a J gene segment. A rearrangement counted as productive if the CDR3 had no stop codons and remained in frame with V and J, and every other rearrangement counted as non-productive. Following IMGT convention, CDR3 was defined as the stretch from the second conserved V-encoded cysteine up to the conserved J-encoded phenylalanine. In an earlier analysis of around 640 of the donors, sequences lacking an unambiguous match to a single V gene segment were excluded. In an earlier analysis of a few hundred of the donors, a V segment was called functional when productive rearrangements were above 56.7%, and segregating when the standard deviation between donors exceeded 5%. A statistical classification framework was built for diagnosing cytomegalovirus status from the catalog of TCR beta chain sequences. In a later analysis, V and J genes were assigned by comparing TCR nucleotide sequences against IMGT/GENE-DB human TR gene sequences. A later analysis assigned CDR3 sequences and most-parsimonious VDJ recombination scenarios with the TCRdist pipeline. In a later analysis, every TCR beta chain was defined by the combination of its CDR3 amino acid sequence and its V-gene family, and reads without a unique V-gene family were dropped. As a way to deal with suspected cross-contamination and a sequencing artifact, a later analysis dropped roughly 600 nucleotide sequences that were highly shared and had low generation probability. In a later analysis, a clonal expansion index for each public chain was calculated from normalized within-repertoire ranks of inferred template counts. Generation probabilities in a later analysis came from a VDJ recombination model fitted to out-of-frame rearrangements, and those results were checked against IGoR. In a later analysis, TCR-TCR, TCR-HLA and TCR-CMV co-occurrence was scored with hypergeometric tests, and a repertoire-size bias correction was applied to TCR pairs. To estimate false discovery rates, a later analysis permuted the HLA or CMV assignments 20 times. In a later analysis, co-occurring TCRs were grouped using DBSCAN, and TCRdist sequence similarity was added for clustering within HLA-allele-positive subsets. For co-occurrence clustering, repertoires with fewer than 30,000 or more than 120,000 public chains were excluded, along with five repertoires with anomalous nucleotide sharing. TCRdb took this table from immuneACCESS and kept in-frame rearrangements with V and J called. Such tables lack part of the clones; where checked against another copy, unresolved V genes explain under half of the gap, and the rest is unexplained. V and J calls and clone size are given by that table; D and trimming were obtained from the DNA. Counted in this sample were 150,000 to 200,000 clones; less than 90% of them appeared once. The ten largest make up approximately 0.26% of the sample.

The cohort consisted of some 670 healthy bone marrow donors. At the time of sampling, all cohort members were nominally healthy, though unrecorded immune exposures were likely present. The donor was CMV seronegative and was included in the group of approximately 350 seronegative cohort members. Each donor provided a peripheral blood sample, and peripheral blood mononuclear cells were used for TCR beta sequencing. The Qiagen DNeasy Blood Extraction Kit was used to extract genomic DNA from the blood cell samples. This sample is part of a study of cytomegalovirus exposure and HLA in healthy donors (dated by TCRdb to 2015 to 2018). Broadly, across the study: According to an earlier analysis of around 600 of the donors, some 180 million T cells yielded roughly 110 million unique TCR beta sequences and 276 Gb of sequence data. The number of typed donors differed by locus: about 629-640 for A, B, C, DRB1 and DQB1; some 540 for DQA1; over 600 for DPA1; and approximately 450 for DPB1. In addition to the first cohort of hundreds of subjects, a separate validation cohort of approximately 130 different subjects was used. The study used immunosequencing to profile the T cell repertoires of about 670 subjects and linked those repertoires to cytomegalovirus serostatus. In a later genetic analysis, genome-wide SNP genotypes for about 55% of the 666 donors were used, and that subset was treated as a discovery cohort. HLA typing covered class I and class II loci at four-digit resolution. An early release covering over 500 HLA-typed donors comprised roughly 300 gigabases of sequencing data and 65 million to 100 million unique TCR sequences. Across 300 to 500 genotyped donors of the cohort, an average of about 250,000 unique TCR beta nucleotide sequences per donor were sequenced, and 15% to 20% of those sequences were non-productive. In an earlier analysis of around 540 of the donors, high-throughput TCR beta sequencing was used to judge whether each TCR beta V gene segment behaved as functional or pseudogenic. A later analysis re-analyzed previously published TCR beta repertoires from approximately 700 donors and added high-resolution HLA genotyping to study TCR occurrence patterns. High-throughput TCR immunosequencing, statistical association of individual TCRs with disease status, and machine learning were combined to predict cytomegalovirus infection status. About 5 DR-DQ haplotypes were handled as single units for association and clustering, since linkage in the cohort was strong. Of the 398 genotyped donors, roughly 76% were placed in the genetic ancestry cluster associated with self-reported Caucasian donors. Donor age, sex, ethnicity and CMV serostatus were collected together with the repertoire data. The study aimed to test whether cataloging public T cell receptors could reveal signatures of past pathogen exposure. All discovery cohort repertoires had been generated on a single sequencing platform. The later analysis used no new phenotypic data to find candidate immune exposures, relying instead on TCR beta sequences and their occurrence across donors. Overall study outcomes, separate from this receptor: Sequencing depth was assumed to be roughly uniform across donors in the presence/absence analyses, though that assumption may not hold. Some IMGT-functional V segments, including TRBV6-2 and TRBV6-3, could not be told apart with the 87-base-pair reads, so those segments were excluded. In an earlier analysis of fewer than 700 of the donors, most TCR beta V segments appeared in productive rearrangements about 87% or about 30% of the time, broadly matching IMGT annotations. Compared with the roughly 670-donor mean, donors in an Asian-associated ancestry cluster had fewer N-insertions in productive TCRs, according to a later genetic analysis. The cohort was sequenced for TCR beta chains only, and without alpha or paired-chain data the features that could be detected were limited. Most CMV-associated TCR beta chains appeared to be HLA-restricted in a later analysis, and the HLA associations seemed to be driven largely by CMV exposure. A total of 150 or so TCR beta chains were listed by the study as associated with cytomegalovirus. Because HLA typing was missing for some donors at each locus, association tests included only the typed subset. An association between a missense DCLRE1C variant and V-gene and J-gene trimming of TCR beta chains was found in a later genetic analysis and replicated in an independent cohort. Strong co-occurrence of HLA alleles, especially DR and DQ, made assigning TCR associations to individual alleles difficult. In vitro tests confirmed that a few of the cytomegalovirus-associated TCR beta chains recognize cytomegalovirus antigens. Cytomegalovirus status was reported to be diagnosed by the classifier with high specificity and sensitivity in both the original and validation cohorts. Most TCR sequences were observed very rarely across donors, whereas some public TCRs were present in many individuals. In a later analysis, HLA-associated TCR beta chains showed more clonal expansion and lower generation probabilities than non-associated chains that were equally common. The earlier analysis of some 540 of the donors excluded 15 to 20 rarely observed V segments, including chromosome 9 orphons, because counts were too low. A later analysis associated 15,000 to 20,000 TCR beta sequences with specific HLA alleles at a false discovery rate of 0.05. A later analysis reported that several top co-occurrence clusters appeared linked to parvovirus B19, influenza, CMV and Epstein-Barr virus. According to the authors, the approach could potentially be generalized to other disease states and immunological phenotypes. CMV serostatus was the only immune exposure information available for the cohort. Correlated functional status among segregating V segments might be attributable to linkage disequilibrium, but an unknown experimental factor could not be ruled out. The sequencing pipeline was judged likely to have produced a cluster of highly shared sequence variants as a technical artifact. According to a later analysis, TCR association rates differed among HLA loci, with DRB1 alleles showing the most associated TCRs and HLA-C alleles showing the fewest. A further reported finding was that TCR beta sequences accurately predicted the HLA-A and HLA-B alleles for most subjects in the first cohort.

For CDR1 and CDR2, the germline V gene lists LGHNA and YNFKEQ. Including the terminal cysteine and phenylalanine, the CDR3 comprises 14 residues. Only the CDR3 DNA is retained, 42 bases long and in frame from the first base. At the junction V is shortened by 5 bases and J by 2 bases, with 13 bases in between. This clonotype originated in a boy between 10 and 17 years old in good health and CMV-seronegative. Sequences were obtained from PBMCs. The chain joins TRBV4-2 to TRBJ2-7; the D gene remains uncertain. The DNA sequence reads TGTGCCAGCAGCTCATTGACAAAGACCTACGAGCAGTACTTC. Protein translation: CASSSLTKTYEQYF.